Described below is a single T cell receptor beta chain sequence and its context. Its antigen is as yet unknown. Deletions cut 3 bases from V and 4 bases from J, with 12 bases between. CDR1 is GTSNPN and CDR2 is SVGIG in the germline V gene (reference sequence). The CDR3 is made up of 13 amino acids. Time point given: baseline pretreatment blood. The treatment here: 15 Gy SBRT to primary tumor, nephrectomy 4 weeks later. Clones were read by immunoSEQ multiplex PCR, and TCRdb kept only the in-frame ones, dropping some. This table has some 140,000 clones, roughly 88% appearing once. The entry originates in a study of radiation and T cells in renal cell carcinoma. Study details: Nephrectomy followed 15 Gy stereotactic body radiation by 4 weeks. Findings of the study overall: From baseline, blood top tumor clonotypes peaked at 2 weeks post-radiation.

The chain uses TRBV30 and TRBJ1-1; no clear D gene. The sequence derives from a woman between 50 and 59 years old with renal cell carcinoma. Sequences were derived from blood, sampled from a patient whose treatment included radiotherapy and nephrectomy. The CDR3 coding sequence is TGTGCCTGGAGCCTTGCCACGAGCACTGAAGCTTTCTTT. Amino acid sequence: CAWSLATSTEAFF. The whole variable domain, remainder taken from reference TRBV30 and TRBJ1-1, is SQTIHQWPATLVQPVGSPLSLECTVEGTSNPNLYWYRQAAGRGLQLLFYSVGIGQISSEVPQNLSASRPQDRQFILSSKKLLLSDSGFYLCAWSLATSTEAFFGQGTRLTVV.